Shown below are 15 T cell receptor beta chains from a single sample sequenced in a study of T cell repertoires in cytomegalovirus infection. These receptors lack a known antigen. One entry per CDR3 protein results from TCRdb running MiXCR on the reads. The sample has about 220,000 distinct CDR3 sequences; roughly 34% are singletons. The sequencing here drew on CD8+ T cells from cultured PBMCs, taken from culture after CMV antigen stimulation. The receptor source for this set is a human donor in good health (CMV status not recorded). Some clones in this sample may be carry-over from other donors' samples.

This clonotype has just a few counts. The CDR3 bases are TGTGCCAGCAGCCCCCTCAGCGGGTCTGACACCGGGGAGCTGTTTTTT. Translated, it gives CASSPLSGSDTGELFF. The chain combines TRBV28 with TRBJ2-2; D is possibly TRBD2 (6 bases). The CDR3 is 16 residues long. The V end was cut by 6 bases, the J end by 3 bases, with 17 bases between. CDR1 is MDHEN and CDR2 is SYDVKM in the germline V gene.

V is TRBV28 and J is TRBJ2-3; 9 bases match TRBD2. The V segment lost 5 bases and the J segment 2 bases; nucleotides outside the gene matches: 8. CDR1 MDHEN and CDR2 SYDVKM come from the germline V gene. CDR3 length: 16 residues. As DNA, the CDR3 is TGTGCCAGCAGTCCTCGACTAGCGGTTTACACAGATACGCAGTATTTT. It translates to CASSPRLAVYTDTQYF.

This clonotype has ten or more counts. The CDR3 reads CASSLAGMGKTQYF. The CDR3 DNA is TGTGCCAGCAGCTTAGCAGGGATGGGTAAGACCCAGTACTTC. The chain links TRBV11-2 to TRBJ2-5; possible D gene TRBD1, 5 bases. Germline values: CDR1 SGHAT, CDR2 FQNNGV. The CDR3 is 14 residues long. V was shortened by 1 base and J by 6 bases, with 12 bases between the two germline ends. Together with reference TRBV11-2 and TRBJ2-5, the CDR3 gives the full variable domain: EAGVAQSPRYKIIEKRQSVAFWCNPISGHATLYWYQQILGQGPKLLIQFQNNGVVDDSQLPKDRFSAERLKGVDSTLKIQPAKLEDSAVYLCASSLAGMGKTQYFGPGTRLLVL.

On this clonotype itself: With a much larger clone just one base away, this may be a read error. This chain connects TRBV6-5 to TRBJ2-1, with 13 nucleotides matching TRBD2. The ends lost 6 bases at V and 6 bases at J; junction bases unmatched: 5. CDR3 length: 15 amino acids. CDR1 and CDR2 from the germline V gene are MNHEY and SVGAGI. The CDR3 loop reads CASSYTSGRANEQFF. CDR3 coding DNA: TGTGCCAGCAGCTACACTAGCGGGAGGGCCAATGAGCAGTTCTTC.

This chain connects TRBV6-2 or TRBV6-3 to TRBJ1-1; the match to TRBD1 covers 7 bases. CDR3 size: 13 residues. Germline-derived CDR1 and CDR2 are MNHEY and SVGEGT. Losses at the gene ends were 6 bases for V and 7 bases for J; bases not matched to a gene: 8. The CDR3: CASSHQGVGEAFF. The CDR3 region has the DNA TGTGCCAGCAGCCATCAGGGGGTGGGTGAAGCTTTCTTT.

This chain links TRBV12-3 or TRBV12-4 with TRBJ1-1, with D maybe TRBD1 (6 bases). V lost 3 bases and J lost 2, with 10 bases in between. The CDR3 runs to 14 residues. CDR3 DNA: TGTGCCAGCAGTTTGGTCAGGGGTAACACTGAAGCTTTCTTT. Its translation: CASSLVRGNTEAFF.

The CDR3, as DNA: TGTGCCAGCAGCTTAGCAGCAGCTAATCACTATGGCTACACCTTC. As protein: CASSLAAANHYGYTF. The V and J genes are TRBV7-2 and TRBJ1-2, with D unclear. CDR1 SGHTA and CDR2 FQGNSA come from the germline V gene. V lost 0 bases, J lost 3 bases, and 11 bases lay in between. The CDR3 spans 15 residues. The complete variable domain, with remaining parts taken from reference TRBV7-2 and TRBJ1-2, reads GAGVSQSPSNKVTEKGKDVELRCDPISGHTALYWYRQSLGQGLEFLIYFQGNSAPDKSGLPSDRFSAERTGGSVSTLTIQRTQQEDSAVYLCASSLAAANHYGYTFGSGTRLTVV.

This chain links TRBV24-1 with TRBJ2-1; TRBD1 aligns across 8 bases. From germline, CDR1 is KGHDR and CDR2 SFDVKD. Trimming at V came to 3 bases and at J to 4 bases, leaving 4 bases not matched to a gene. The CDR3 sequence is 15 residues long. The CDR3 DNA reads TGTGCCACCAGTGATCACGGGACAGGTTACAATGAGCAGTTCTTC. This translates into CATSDHGTGYNEQFF.

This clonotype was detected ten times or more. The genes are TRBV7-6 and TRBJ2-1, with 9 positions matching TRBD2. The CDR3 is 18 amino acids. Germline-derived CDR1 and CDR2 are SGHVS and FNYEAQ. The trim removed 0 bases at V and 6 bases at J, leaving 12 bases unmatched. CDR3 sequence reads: CASSLASGRLVGINEQFF. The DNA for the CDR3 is TGTGCCAGCAGCTTAGCGAGCGGGAGGCTCGTTGGGATCAATGAGCAGTTCTTC.

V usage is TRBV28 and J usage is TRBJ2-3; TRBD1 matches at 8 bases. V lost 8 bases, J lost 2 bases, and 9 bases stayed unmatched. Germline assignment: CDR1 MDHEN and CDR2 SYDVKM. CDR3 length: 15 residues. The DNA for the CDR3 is TGTGCCAGCCTCGGCCGGGACAGGTCCACAGATACGCAGTATTTT. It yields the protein CASLGRDRSTDTQYF.

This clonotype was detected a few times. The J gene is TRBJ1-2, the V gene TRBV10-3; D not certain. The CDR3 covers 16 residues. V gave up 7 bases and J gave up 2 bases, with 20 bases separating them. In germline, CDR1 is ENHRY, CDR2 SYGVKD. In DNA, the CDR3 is TGTGCCATCATCGATGCAAAGGATAGACCAAACTATGGCTACACCTTC. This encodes CAIIDAKDRPNYGYTF.

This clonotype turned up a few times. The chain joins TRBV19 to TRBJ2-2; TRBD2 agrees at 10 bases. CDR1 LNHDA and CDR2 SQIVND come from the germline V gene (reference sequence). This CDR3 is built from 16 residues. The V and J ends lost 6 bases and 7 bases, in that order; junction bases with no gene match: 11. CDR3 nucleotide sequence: TGTGCCAGTAGCACCCAGCGGGGGGGCCGCGGCGGGGAGCTGTTTTTT. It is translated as CASSTQRGGRGGELFF.

The CDR3 DNA follows: TGTGCCAGCAGTGAATACGATATCCATGGCTACACCTTC. It yields the protein CASSEYDIHGYTF. V is TRBV25-1 and J is TRBJ1-2; D gene unclear. V was shortened by 0 bases and J by 6 bases, with 8 bases between the two germline ends. Germline CDR1 is MGHDK and CDR2 is SYGVNS. This CDR3 is built from 13 residues.

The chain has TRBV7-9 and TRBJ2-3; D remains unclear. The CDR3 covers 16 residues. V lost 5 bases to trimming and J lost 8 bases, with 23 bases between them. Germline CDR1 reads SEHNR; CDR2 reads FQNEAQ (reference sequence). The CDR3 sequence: CASSGRIDRHLGTQYF. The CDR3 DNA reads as TGTGCCAGCAGCGGACGGATCGACCGCCATCTGGGTACGCAGTATTTT.

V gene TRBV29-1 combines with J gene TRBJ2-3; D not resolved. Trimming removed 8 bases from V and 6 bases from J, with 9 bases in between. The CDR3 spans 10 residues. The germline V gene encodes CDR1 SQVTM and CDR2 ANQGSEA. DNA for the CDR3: TGCAGCCATCAGGACGATACGCAGTATTTT. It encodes CSHQDDTQYF.